The rows below give T cell receptor beta chains drawn from one sample of a study of beta chain features in type 1 diabetes. Method: immunoSEQ multiplex PCR; TCRdb's copy keeps in-frame clones and lacks some. The sample shows about 660,000 clones, about an eighth of them seen only once. The sequencing sample was made of naive CD4+ T cells from blood. The receptors shown here come from a man between 18 and 29 years old with type 1 diabetes. Each CDR3 is given with its conserved first and last residue. Each record gives: J gene, V gene, clone size, D gene, CDR3 DNA, CDR3 protein. D genes are given only for firm matches. Only some rows state a clone size, as once, few, many or a class for expanded clones.

TRBJ2-5	TRBV9	few	NA	TGTGCCAGCAGCGTAGCGGTGGGGGGGCAGCAAGAGACCCAGTACTTC	CASSVAVGGQQETQYF
TRBJ1-2	TRBV28	NA	NA	TGTGCCAGCAGTTCCCCCGACAGGAACTATGGCTACACCTTC	CASSSPDRNYGYTF
TRBJ1-1	TRBV5-1	few	NA	TGCGCCAGCAGCTTGGATGGGGGCATCATGAACACTGAAGCTTTCTTT	CASSLDGGIMNTEAFF
TRBJ1-3	TRBV6-6	NA	NA	TGTGCCGTCAACTCTGGAAACACCATATATTTT	CAVNSGNTIYF
TRBJ2-1	TRBV20-1	few	NA	TGCAGTGCGGCCGCAGCCTCAGAGTTCTTC	CSAAAASEFF
TRBJ2-4	TRBV7-2	few	NA	TGTGCCAGCAGCACATACAGGGATGTAGCCAAAAACATTCAGTACTTC	CASSTYRDVAKNIQYF
TRBJ2-1	TRBV5-1	few	TRBD2	TGCGCCAGCAGCTTGCCCAGCGGGAGATACAATGAGCAGTTCTTC	CASSLPSGRYNEQFF
TRBJ1-6	TRBV30	NA	TRBD1	TGTGCCTGGAGCCTCCAGACAGGGGTTTCACCCCTCCACTTT	CAWSLQTGVSPLHF
TRBJ2-5	TRBV4-1	few	TRBD2	TGCGCCAGCAGCCAAGGGGTGCTAGCGGGAGAAGAGACCCAGTACTTC	CASSQGVLAGEETQYF
TRBJ2-4	TRBV6-6	NA	NA	TGTGCCAGCAGCGAACCGACAGGAAACATTCAGTACTTC	CASSEPTGNIQYF
TRBJ2-4	TRBV29-1	few	TRBD2	TGCAGCGTGGGGGGGACTGGCTCAAACATTCAGTACTTC	CSVGGTGSNIQYF
TRBJ1-1	TRBV7-9	few	TRBD1	TGTGCCAGCAGCTTAGCCGCCAGGGGGCTTTACATGAACACTGAAGCTTTCTTT	CASSLAARGLYMNTEAFF
TRBJ2-3	TRBV28	NA	NA	TGTGCCAGCAGTTTTCCCGCCACAGATACGCAGTATTTT	CASSFPATDTQYF
TRBJ2-2	TRBV4-1	NA	NA	TGCGCCAGCAGCCAAGAGGCGCTTTCGAACACCGGGGAGCTGTTTTTT	CASSQEALSNTGELFF
TRBJ1-5	TRBV28	few	TRBD1	TGTGCCACATCGACAGGGCTTCAGCCCCAGCATTTT	CATSTGLQPQHF
TRBJ1-4	TRBV30	NA	NA	TGTGCCTGGAGTGTACATGGGGGGGCCGGGGAAAAACTGTTTTTT	CAWSVHGGAGEKLFF
TRBJ1-2	TRBV6-5	NA	TRBD1	TGTGCCAGCACCTGGGACAGGGACAGTGGCTACACCTTC	CASTWDRDSGYTF
TRBJ2-1	TRBV6-5	few	TRBD2	TGTGCCAGCAGTCTAGCTAGCGGGGCCTACAATGAGCAGTTCTTC	CASSLASGAYNEQFF
TRBJ2-1	TRBV4-1	NA	NA	TGCGCCAGCAGCCAAGTAAGGAATGAGCAGTTCTTC	CASSQVRNEQFF
TRBJ2-7	TRBV7-2	few	TRBD1	TGTGCCAGCAGCCCCAGGGGGCACGAGCAGTACTTC	CASSPRGHEQYF
TRBJ2-1	TRBV30	few	NA	TGTGCCTGGAGTGTACACCGGGAGCAGTTCTTC	CAWSVHREQFF
TRBJ1-1	TRBV7-9	NA	NA	TGTGCCAGCAGCTTCCAGGGTGTAATGAACACTGAAGCTTTCTTT	CASSFQGVMNTEAFF
TRBJ1-5	TRBV23-1	few	NA	TGCGCCAGCAGTCCCAAAGAGGGACAAAGCAATCAGCCCCAGCATTTT	CASSPKEGQSNQPQHF
TRBJ2-3	TRBV6-5	few	NA	TGTGCCAGCAGTTACGGGACTTACACAGATACGCAGTATTTT	CASSYGTYTDTQYF
TRBJ2-1	TRBV5-1	NA	TRBD2	TGCGCCAGCCAGGCTAGGACTAGCTCCTACAATGAGCAGTTCTTC	CASQARTSSYNEQFF
TRBJ2-2	TRBV4-2	NA	NA	TGTGCCAGCAGCCAAGATCCGGCCTTGGGACAAACGAACACCGGGGAGCTGTTTTTT	CASSQDPALGQTNTGELFF
TRBJ2-1	TRBV6-4	few	TRBD1	TGTGCCAGCAGTGTGGACAGGGGGCTGGGTGAGCAGTTCTTC	CASSVDRGLGEQFF
TRBJ2-5	TRBV7-2	few	TRBD2	TGTGCCAGCAGCCAGACTAGCGGACAAGAGACCCAGTACTTC	CASSQTSGQETQYF